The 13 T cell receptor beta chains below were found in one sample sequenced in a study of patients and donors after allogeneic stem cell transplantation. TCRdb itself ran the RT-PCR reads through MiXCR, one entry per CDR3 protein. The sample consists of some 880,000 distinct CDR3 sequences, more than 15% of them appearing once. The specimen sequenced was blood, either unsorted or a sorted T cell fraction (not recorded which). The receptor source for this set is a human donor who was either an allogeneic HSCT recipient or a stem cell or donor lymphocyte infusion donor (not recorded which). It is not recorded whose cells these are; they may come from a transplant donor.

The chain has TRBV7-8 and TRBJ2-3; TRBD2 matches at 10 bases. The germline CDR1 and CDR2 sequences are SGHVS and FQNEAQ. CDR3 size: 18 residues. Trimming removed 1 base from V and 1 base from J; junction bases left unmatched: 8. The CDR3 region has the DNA TGTGCCAGCAGCTTAGGCGGCCGGCTAGCGGGGGGCACAGATACGCAGTATTTT. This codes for CASSLGGRLAGGTDTQYF.

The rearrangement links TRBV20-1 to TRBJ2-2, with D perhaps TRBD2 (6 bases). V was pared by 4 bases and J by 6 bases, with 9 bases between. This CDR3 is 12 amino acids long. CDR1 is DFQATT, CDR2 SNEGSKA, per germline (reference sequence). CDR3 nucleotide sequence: TGCAGTGCTACGGGACTCGCCGGGGAGCTGTTTTTT. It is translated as CSATGLAGELFF.

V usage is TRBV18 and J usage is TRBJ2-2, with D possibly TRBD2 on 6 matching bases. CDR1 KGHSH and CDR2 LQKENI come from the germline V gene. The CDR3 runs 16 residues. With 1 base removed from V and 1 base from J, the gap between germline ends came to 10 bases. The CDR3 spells CASSPRRGENTGELFF. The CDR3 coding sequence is TGTGCCAGCTCACCACGGCGGGGAGAGAACACCGGGGAGCTGTTTTTT.

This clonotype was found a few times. The DNA of the CDR3 is TGTGCCAGCAGTCCGAACCCGAACTTAGTGGGTTATGAGCAGTTCTTC. It encodes CASSPNPNLVGYEQFF. The rearrangement links TRBV27 to TRBJ2-1; D unresolved. The CDR3 is 16 residues long. From germline, CDR1 is MNHEY and CDR2 SMNVEV (reference sequence). V shed 5 bases and J shed 8 bases, with 22 bases lying between them.

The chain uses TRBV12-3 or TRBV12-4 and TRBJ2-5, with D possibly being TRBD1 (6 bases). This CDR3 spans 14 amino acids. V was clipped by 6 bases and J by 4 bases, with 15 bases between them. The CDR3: CASRPGQLRETQYF. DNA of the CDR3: TGTGCCAGCAGACCAGGACAGTTGAGAGAGACCCAGTACTTC.

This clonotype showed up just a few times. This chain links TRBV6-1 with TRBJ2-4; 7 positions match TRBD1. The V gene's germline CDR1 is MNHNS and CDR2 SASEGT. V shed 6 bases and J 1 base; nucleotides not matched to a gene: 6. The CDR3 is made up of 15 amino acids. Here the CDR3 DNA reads TGTGCCAGCAGCGAACAGGGGACGGCCAAAAACATTCAGTACTTC. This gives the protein CASSEQGTAKNIQYF.

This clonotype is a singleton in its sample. CDR3 region: CASSHPGVQRPQHF. In DNA form, the CDR3 reads TGTGCCAGCAGCCATCCGGGGGTTCAAAGGCCCCAGCATTTT. The chain links TRBV3-1 to TRBJ1-5; TRBD1 is a possible D gene (5 bases). Germline CDR1 LGHDT, CDR2 YNNKEL (reference sequence). The V gene lost 3 bases and the J gene lost 9 bases, with 15 bases spanning the gap. The CDR3 runs to 14 residues. The variable domain in full, completed from reference TRBV3-1 and TRBJ1-5, reads DTAVSQTPKYLVTQMGNDKSIKCEQNLGHDTMYWYKQDSKKFLKIMFSYNNKELIINETVPNRFSPKSPDKAHLNLHINSLELGDSAVYFCASSHPGVQRPQHFGDGTRLSIL.

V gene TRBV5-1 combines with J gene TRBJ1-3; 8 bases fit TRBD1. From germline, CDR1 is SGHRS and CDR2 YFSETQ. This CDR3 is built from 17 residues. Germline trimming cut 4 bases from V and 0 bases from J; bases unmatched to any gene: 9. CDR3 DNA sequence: TGCGCCAGCAGCCTGTTTCAGGGGGCGAGCTCTGGAAACACCATATATTTT. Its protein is CASSLFQGASSGNTIYF.

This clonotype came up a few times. This CDR3 reads CSALLAKGYNEQFF. In DNA, the CDR3 is TGCAGTGCTTTACTAGCGAAGGGCTACAATGAGCAGTTCTTC. This chain connects TRBV20-1 to TRBJ2-1; TRBD2 matches 7 bases. The CDR3 contains 14 residues. The junction had 7 bases not matched to a gene; V was cut back by 5 bases and J by 3 bases. Germline V CDR1 and CDR2: DFQATT, SNEGSKA (reference sequence).

The CDR3 DNA reads TGTGCCAGCAGCTGGGAGACCACCGGGGAGCTGTTTTTT. Protein product: CASSWETTGELFF. The genes are TRBV5-5 and TRBJ2-2, with D tentatively TRBD2 (5 bases). The CDR3 is made up of 13 amino acids. Trimming pared 3 bases from V and 4 bases from J, leaving 7 bases between. Germline V gene sequence: CDR1 SGHKS, CDR2 YYEKEE (reference sequence). The whole variable domain, remainder taken from reference TRBV5-5 and TRBJ2-2, is DAGVTQSPTHLIKTRGQQVTLRCSPISGHKSVSWYQQVLGQGPQFIFQYYEKEERGRGNFPDRFSARQFPNYSSELNVNALLLGDSALYLCASSWETTGELFFGEGSRLTVL.

The CDR3 protein is CSARESTSWHQYF. The CDR3 bases are TGCAGTGCTAGAGAGTCGACTAGTTGGCATCAGTACTTC. The chain is built from TRBV20-1 and TRBJ2-7; D perhaps matches TRBD2 (6 bases). The CDR3 spans 13 residues. V shed 0 bases and J shed 10 bases, with 16 bases lying between them. The germline CDR1 and CDR2 sequences are DFQATT and SNEGSKA (reference sequence).

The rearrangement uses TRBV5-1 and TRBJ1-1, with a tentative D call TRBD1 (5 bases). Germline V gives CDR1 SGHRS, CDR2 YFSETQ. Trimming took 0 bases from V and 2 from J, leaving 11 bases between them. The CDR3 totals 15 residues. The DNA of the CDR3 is TGCGCCAGCAGCTTGGCCGCAGGGTCAAACACTGAAGCTTTCTTT. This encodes CASSLAAGSNTEAFF.

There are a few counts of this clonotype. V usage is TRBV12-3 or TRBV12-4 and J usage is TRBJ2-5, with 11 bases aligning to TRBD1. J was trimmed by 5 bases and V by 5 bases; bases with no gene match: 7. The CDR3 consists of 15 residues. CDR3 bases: TGTGCCAGCAGTCCGAGGACAGGGGGCGGGGAGACCCAGTACTTC. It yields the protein CASSPRTGGGETQYF.